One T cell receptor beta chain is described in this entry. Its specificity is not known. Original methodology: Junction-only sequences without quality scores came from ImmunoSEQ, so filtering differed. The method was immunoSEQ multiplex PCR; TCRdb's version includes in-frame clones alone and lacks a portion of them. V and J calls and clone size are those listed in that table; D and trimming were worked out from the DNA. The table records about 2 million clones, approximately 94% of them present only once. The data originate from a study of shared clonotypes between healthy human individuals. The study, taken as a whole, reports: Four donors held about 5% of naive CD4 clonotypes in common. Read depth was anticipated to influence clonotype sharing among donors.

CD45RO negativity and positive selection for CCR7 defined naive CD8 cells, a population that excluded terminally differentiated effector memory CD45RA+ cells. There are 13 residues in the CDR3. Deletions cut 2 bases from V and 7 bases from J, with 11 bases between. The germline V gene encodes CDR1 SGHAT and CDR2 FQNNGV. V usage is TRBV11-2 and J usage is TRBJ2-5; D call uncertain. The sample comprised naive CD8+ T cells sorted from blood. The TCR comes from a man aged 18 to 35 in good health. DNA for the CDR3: TGTGCCAGCAGCTTACCTGGTGTGGGGACCCAGTACTTC. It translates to CASSLPGVGTQYF. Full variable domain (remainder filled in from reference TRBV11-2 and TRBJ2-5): EAGVAQSPRYKIIEKRQSVAFWCNPISGHATLYWYQQILGQGPKLLIQFQNNGVVDDSQLPKDRFSAERLKGVDSTLKIQPAKLEDSAVYLCASSLPGVGTQYFGPGTRLLVL.